This passage covers 26 T cell receptor beta chains from one sample sequenced in a study of T-cell memory formation after mild COVID-19. From the 5' RACE reads, TCRdb called clonotypes with MiXCR, one entry per CDR3 protein. The table includes approximately 300,000 distinct CDR3 sequences, around a sixth detected once. The sample consisted of PBMCs or a T cell subset sorted from them (not recorded which). All receptors derive from a man younger than 30 who had mild COVID-19 (a few samples of this study predate the infection). Cell type and time point are not known.

The chain carries TRBV2 and TRBJ1-4; possibly TRBD1 for D (6 bases). The germline V gene encodes CDR1 SNHLY and CDR2 FYNNEI. This CDR3 has 14 residues. The germline V and J ends were trimmed by 6 bases and 8 bases, with 16 bases remaining between them. As DNA, the CDR3 is TGTGCCAGCAGGACCGGACAGTGGAACGAAAAACTGTTTTTT. Protein sequence: CASRTGQWNEKLFF.

This clonotype was counted only a few times. This chain connects TRBV7-2 to TRBJ1-2; D not resolved. V lost 1 base and J lost 5, with 11 bases in between. Germline CDR1 SGHTA, CDR2 FQGNSA. This CDR3 contains 14 residues. The CDR3 loop is CASSLDGNGYGYTF. The CDR3 coding sequence is TGTGCCAGCAGCTTAGACGGGAATGGGTATGGCTACACCTTC.

The V gene is TRBV7-9, the J gene TRBJ1-4, with D possibly matching TRBD1 (6 bases). Per germline, CDR1 SEHNR and CDR2 FQNEAQ (reference sequence). The germline V and J ends were trimmed by 4 bases and 8 bases, with 11 bases remaining between them. The CDR3 covers 13 residues. The chain's CDR3 is CASSSRGAEKLFF. The CDR3 nucleotides read TGTGCCAGCAGCTCTAGGGGGGCCGAAAAACTGTTTTTT.

This chain links TRBV7-2 with TRBJ2-1; D may be TRBD1 or TRBD2 (5 bases each). V was trimmed by 10 bases and J by 1 base, leaving 11 bases between them. Germline values: CDR1 SGHTA, CDR2 FQGNSA. This CDR3 has 13 amino acids. The CDR3 loop reads CATVEGSYNEQFF. Here the CDR3 DNA reads TGTGCCACCGTCGAGGGGTCCTACAATGAGCAGTTCTTC.

The CDR3 bases are TGTGCCAGTACTTTTAGGGGGCCGGACACTGAAGCTTTCTTT. Residues: CASTFRGPDTEAFF. The chain is built from TRBV19 and TRBJ1-1, with 7 nucleotides matching TRBD1. Germline CDR1 and CDR2: LNHDA and SQIVND (reference sequence). The V gene end was trimmed by 7 bases and the J gene end by 3 bases; junction bases not matched to a gene: 8. The CDR3 is 14 amino acids.

This clonotype was seen more than once but under ten times. The V gene is TRBV6-2 or TRBV6-3, the J gene TRBJ2-7, with 12 bases fitting TRBD2. CDR3 length equals 15 residues. The germline gives CDR1 MNHEY, CDR2 SVGEGT. J was trimmed by 3 bases and V by 6 bases; bases with no gene match: 6. The chain's CDR3 is CASSSGTSGFYEQYV. CDR3 bases: TGTGCCAGCAGCTCCGGGACTAGCGGGTTCTACGAGCAGTACGTC.

This clonotype was found a few times. The chain employs TRBV6-2 or TRBV6-3 and TRBJ1-1; 9 bases match TRBD1. Germline V lookup: CDR1 MNHEY, CDR2 SVGEGT. J lost 0 bases, V lost 7 bases, and 21 bases had no gene match. CDR3 size: 20 residues. The CDR3 nucleotides read TGTGCCAGCACCGTACTCGCGGGACAGGGACGATCCTGGGTGAACACTGAAGCTTTCTTT. Protein product: CASTVLAGQGRSWVNTEAFF.

This clonotype was observed a few times. V is TRBV20-1 and J is TRBJ1-1; no clear D gene. Germline CDR1 reads DFQATT; CDR2 reads SNEGSKA (reference sequence). The V and J ends lost 3 bases and 7 bases respectively, with 18 bases between them. This CDR3 has 14 amino acids. CDR3 nucleotide sequence: TGCAGTGCTAGCCATAGGGAAAAGGGATTTGAAGCTTTCTTT. Translating gives CSASHREKGFEAFF.

This clonotype turned up a few times. V and J are TRBV20-1 and TRBJ1-3, with D perhaps matching TRBD1 (6 bases). The CDR3 has 16 amino acids. Trimming shortened V by 1 base and J by 4 bases, and 17 bases separated the two germline ends. The germline V gene encodes CDR1 DFQATT and CDR2 SNEGSKA (reference sequence). CDR3 sequence: CSARARGSWAGNTIYF. The DNA for the CDR3 is TGCAGTGCTAGAGCCAGGGGTTCTTGGGCCGGAAACACCATATATTTT.

This clonotype was found a few times. The chain joins TRBV4-1 to TRBJ1-3; D unclear. Germline V CDR1 and CDR2: MGHRA, YSYEKL. The CDR3 is made up of 16 amino acids. The V and J ends lost 1 base and 4 bases respectively, with 14 bases between them. CDR3 in amino acids: CASSQGEAARGNTIYF. The CDR3, as DNA: TGCGCCAGCAGCCAAGGCGAAGCAGCGCGGGGAAACACCATATATTTT.

The chain couples TRBV28 to TRBJ2-5, with D unclear. Germline CDR1 and CDR2: MDHEN and SYDVKM. V lost 5 bases to trimming and J lost 7 bases, with 14 bases between them. This CDR3 spans 13 amino acids. CDR3 nucleotides: TGTGCCAGCAGTACGACTGGATTTGCGACCCAGTACTTC. It is translated as CASSTTGFATQYF.

In nucleotides, the CDR3 is TGTGCCAGCAGCTTTGAAGGGGGCCCGGTGTGGCCCCTCCACTTT. Translation gives CASSFEGGPVWPLHF. The chain carries TRBV7-3 and TRBJ1-6; 7 bases are a match to TRBD1. CDR3 length: 15 residues. V dropped 3 bases and J dropped 13; count of bases not matched to a gene: 12. CDR1 is SGHTA and CDR2 is FQGTGA in the germline V gene. Supplemented by reference TRBV7-3 and TRBJ1-6, the full variable domain reads GAGVSQTPSNKVTEKGKYVELRCDPISGHTALYWYRQSLGQGPEFLIYFQGTGAADDSGLPNDRFFAVRPEGSVSTLKIQRTERGDSAVYLCASSFEGGPVWPLHFGNGTRLTVT.

This clonotype was recorded a few times. V gene TRBV7-9 combines with J gene TRBJ1-4, with a possible D match to TRBD1 (5 bases). Germline V lookup: CDR1 SEHNR, CDR2 FQNEAQ (reference sequence). This CDR3 contains 16 residues. Trimming left V 1 base short and J 8 bases short, with 17 bases between. CDR3 sequence (DNA): TGTGCCAGCAGCTTAGGAGCCATTGGGGGTCGCGAAAAACTGTTTTTT. Translation gives CASSLGAIGGREKLFF.

J is TRBJ2-7 and V is TRBV2; D unclear. Trimming took 6 bases from V and 6 from J, leaving 12 bases between them. The CDR3 consists of 12 residues. Germline V gene lookup returns CDR1 SNHLY and CDR2 FYNNEI. CDR3 region: CASRTLPVEQYV. The CDR3 DNA reads TGTGCCAGCAGGACCCTTCCTGTCGAGCAGTACGTC.

This sequence joins TRBV7-2 and TRBJ2-1; TRBD1 matches 8 bases. Germline trimming cut 3 bases from V and 8 bases from J; bases unmatched to any gene: 3. The CDR3 length is 13 residues. In germline, CDR1 is SGHTA, CDR2 FQGNSA. This chain's CDR3 is CASSFSGGDEQFF. CDR3 DNA sequence: TGTGCCAGCAGCTTCTCAGGGGGCGATGAGCAGTTCTTC.

The chain employs TRBV6-6 and TRBJ2-2, with 8 nucleotides matching TRBD2. Germline trimming cut 4 bases from V and 4 bases from J; bases unmatched to any gene: 5. CDR1 is MNHNY and CDR2 is SVGAGI in the germline V gene (reference sequence). The CDR3 runs to 15 residues. The CDR3 bases are TGTGCCAGCAGTTCCACGGGGGGGGTCACCGGGGAGCTGTTTTTT. Translating it yields CASSSTGGVTGELFF.

The chain has TRBV6-5 and TRBJ2-5; 7 nucleotides line up with TRBD2. Germline lookup yields CDR1 MNHEY and CDR2 SVGAGI. Germline trimming cut 1 base from V and 2 bases from J; bases unmatched to any gene: 4. The CDR3 totals 15 residues. The CDR3 is CASSYWRAGQETQYF. The CDR3 region has the DNA TGTGCCAGCAGTTACTGGCGAGCGGGGCAAGAGACCCAGTACTTC.

This clonotype was recorded at least ten times. The genes are TRBV7-2 and TRBJ2-5; weak D call: TRBD1 (6 bases). Per germline, CDR1 SGHTA and CDR2 FQGNSA. V lost 5 bases and J 2 bases, leaving 9 bases between the germline ends. The CDR3 sequence is 13 residues long. CDR3 loop: CASSLQGQETQYF. In nucleotides, the CDR3 is TGTGCCAGCAGCCTACAGGGTCAAGAGACCCAGTACTTC. The variable domain in full, completed from reference TRBV7-2 and TRBJ2-5, reads GAGVSQSPSNKVTEKGKDVELRCDPISGHTALYWYRQSLGQGLEFLIYFQGNSAPDKSGLPSDRFSAERTGGSVSTLTIQRTQQEDSAVYLCASSLQGQETQYFGPGTRLLVL.

The chain links TRBV12-3 or TRBV12-4 to TRBJ2-2, with TRBD2 matching over 9 bases. The CDR3 extends over 14 amino acids. V lost 6 bases to trimming and J lost 2 bases; unmatched junction nucleotides: 1. The CDR3 coding sequence is TGTGCCAGCAGGACTAGCGGAAACACCGGGGAGCTGTTTTTT. Protein: CASRTSGNTGELFF.

At least ten counts were recorded for this clonotype. The chain uses TRBV7-3 and TRBJ1-4, with 8 bases matching TRBD1. V gave up 5 bases and J gave up 7 bases; unmatched junction bases: 3. In germline, CDR1 is SGHTA, CDR2 FQGTGA. This CDR3 is 13 amino acids long. CDR3 in amino acids: CASSRGQGEKLFF. CDR3 sequence (DNA): TGTGCCAGCAGCCGTGGACAGGGTGAAAAACTGTTTTTT.

V usage is TRBV7-9 and J usage is TRBJ1-4, with D unclear. Trimming took 2 bases from V and 8 from J, leaving 12 bases between them. Germline-derived CDR1 and CDR2 are SEHNR and FQNEAQ (reference sequence). The CDR3 runs to 14 residues. The CDR3 DNA sequence: TGTGCCAGCAGCTTAAGGCACACGGGGGAAAAACTGTTTTTT. Its protein is CASSLRHTGEKLFF.

Only a few counts were recorded for this clonotype. This rearrangement joins TRBV20-1 to TRBJ2-5; either TRBD1 or TRBD2 may fit D (5 bases each). Trimming pared 0 bases from V and 6 bases from J, leaving 8 bases between. CDR3 length equals 12 residues. In germline, CDR1 is DFQATT, CDR2 SNEGSKA (reference sequence). This CDR3 reads CSARDEGKTQYF. The DNA for the CDR3 is TGCAGTGCTAGAGACGAGGGGAAGACCCAGTACTTC.

The rearrangement uses TRBV7-9 and TRBJ1-1; 7 nucleotides align to TRBD1. This CDR3 comprises 14 residues. Germline V gives CDR1 SEHNR, CDR2 FQNEAQ (reference sequence). Trimming at V came to 5 bases and at J to 3 bases, leaving 6 bases not matched to a gene. The CDR3 here is CASSPGQVYTEAFF. CDR3 nucleotides: TGTGCCAGCAGCCCCGGACAGGTGTACACTGAAGCTTTCTTT.

The chain joins TRBV7-9 to TRBJ2-6; possible D gene TRBD1, 6 bases. Germline loops: CDR1 SEHNR, CDR2 FQNEAQ (reference sequence). This CDR3 is built from 17 residues. V was pared by 5 bases and J by 1 base, with 15 bases between. The CDR3 spells CASSTGPVLSGANVLTF. The CDR3, as DNA: TGTGCCAGCAGCACAGGGCCAGTTTTGTCTGGGGCCAACGTCCTGACTTTC.

This clonotype appeared many times. The rearrangement uses TRBV28 and TRBJ2-7; 13 positions match TRBD2. V shed 5 bases, J shed 9 bases, and the junction held 13 bases outside the gene matches. The CDR3 consists of 16 residues. CDR1 and CDR2 (germline): MDHEN, SYDVKM. CDR3 in amino acids: CASSPSGTSGVRGQYV. As DNA, the CDR3 is TGTGCCAGCAGTCCCAGTGGGACTAGCGGGGTACGAGGGCAGTACGTC.

This clonotype came up a few times. The V call is TRBV27, the J call TRBJ1-5, with D possibly TRBD1 on 6 matching bases. Trimming removed 5 bases at V and 3 bases at J, with 14 bases between. Looked up from germline, CDR1 is MNHEY and CDR2 is SMNVEV (reference sequence). This CDR3 spans 15 amino acids. CDR3 nucleotide sequence: TGTGCCAGCAGTCCCCTAGGGGGGACCAATCAGCCCCAGCATTTT. Its protein is CASSPLGGTNQPQHF.